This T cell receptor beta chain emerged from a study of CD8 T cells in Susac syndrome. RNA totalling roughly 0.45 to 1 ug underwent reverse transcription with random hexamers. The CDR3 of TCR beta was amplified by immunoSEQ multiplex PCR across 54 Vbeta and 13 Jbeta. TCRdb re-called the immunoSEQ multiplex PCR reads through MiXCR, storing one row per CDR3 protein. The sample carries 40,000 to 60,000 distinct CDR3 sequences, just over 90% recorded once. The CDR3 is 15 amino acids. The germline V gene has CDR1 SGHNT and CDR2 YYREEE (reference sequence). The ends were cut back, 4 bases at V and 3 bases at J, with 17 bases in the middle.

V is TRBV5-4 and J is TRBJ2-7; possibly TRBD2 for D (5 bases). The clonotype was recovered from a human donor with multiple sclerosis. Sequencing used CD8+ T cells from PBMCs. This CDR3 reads CASSTSGRNLYEQYF. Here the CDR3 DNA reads TGTGCCAGCAGCACGAGCGGCAGGAACCTCTACGAGCAGTACTTC.